Detailed here is one T cell receptor (beta chain). Sequencing used immunoSEQ multiplex PCR; TCRdb keeps in-frame clones, though not all of them. The sample lists about 32,000 clones, around 89% occurring once. Time point noted: newly diagnosed, previously untreated cHL patient sample. With magnetic negative selection, CD4+ T cells were purified from PBMCs that had been thawed. These data originate in a study of PD-1 blockade in classical Hodgkin lymphoma. Germline CDR1 is LNHDA and CDR2 is SQIVND (reference sequence). V was pared by 1 base and J by 0 bases, with 13 bases between. The CDR3 has 17 amino acids.

The chain uses TRBV19 and TRBJ2-1, with a weak D call TRBD2 (6 bases). Specimen: CD4+ T cells from blood. The receptor's source is a human donor with classical Hodgkin lymphoma. CDR3 DNA: TGTGCCAGTAGTATAGGGGGGGTGGCCAGCTCCTACAATGAGCAGTTCTTC. Its protein is CASSIGGVASSYNEQFF.